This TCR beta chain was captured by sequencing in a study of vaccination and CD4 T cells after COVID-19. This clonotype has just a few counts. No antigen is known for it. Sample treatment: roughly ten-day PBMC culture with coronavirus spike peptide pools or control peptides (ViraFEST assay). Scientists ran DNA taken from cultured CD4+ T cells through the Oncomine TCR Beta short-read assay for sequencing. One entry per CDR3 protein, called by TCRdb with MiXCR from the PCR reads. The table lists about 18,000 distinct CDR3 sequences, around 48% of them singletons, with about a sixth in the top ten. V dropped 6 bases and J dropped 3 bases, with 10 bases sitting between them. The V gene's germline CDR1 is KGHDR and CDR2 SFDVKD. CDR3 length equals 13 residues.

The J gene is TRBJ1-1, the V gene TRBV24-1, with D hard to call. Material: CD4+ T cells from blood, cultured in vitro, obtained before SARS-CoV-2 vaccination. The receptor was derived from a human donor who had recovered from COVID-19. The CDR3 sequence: CATSQVHYTEAFF. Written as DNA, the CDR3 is TGTGCCACCAGTCAAGTCCACTACACTGAAGCTTTCTTT.